Below are 27 T cell receptor beta chains sequenced from a single sample in a study of cytomegalovirus exposure and HLA in healthy donors. Measured with immunoSEQ multiplex PCR; TCRdb has only the in-frame clones, and not every one. The sample includes 200,000 to 300,000 clones, 70% to 90% seen only once; the top ten take 1% to 1.5%. Material for sequencing was PBMCs. The source of these receptors is a woman between 25 and 40 years old in good health and CMV-seropositive.

The DNA for the CDR3 is TGTGCCACCAGCGGACTAGCGGGACTTTACGAGCAGTACTTC. It is translated as CATSGLAGLYEQYF. The chain uses TRBV15 and TRBJ2-7, with 12 bases matching TRBD2. The CDR3 covers 14 residues. J lost 4 bases, V lost 5 bases, and 3 bases had no gene match. The germline V gene has CDR1 LNHNV and CDR2 YYDKDF (reference sequence).

The V call is TRBV30, the J call TRBJ2-7; D perhaps matches TRBD1 (5 bases). Germline V CDR1 and CDR2: GTSNPN, SVGIG (reference sequence). V lost 4 bases to trimming and J lost 3 bases, with 13 bases between them. The CDR3 has 13 amino acids. The CDR3: CAWKGSNYYEQYF. The CDR3 DNA follows: TGTGCCTGGAAGGGGTCCAACTACTACGAGCAGTACTTC.

This clone was picked up one time. The chain is built from TRBV27 and TRBJ1-4; 11 nucleotides agree with TRBD1. The CDR3 contains 15 residues. V lost 3 bases and J lost 5; bases outside the gene matches: 2. CDR1 and CDR2 from the germline V gene are MNHEY and SMNVEV (reference sequence). Written as DNA, the CDR3 is TGTGCCAGCAGTTTCCGGGACAGGGGGAATGAAAAACTGTTTTTT. Its translation: CASSFRDRGNEKLFF.

The rearrangement joins TRBV29-1 to TRBJ2-3; 7 bases agree with TRBD1. V was clipped by 3 bases and J by 2 bases; unmatched bases: 5. There are 14 residues in the CDR3. Germline V gene lookup returns CDR1 SQVTM and CDR2 ANQGSEA. The CDR3 loop is CSVDPGTDTDTQYF. CDR3 nucleotides: TGCAGCGTTGACCCAGGGACAGACACAGATACGCAGTATTTT.

The rearrangement links TRBV25-1 to TRBJ1-2; D remains unclear. Germline V CDR1 and CDR2: MGHDK, SYGVNS. CDR3 length: 13 amino acids. V was pared by 3 bases and J by 8 bases, with 13 bases between. CDR3 in amino acids: CASSDPRSTGYTF. The CDR3 bases are TGTGCCAGCAGTGACCCGCGGTCCACGGGCTACACCTTC.

V and J are TRBV5-4 and TRBJ2-1, with 9 bases fitting TRBD2. After removal of 1 base from V and 4 bases from J, the junction contained 3 bases not matched to a gene. The CDR3 is 15 amino acids. Germline CDR1 reads SGHNT; CDR2 reads YYREEE (reference sequence). CDR3 nucleotide sequence: TGTGCCAGCAGCTTGAATAGCGGGGGTTACAATGAGCAGTTCTTC. Its translation is CASSLNSGGYNEQFF.

This chain joins TRBV4-1 and TRBJ2-2; no reliable D call. The CDR3 covers 14 residues. V was cut by 1 base and J by 6 bases, with 9 bases left in between. Per the germline V gene, CDR1 is MGHRA and CDR2 is YSYEKL. CDR3 nucleotides: TGCGCCAGCAGCCAAGTGGCGGTACCCGGGGAGCTGTTTTTT. Translating it yields CASSQVAVPGELFF.

The V gene is TRBV6-5, the J gene TRBJ2-1, with D maybe TRBD2 (5 bases). Trimming took 8 bases from V and 5 from J, leaving 10 bases between them. The germline V gene encodes CDR1 MNHEY and CDR2 SVGAGI. The CDR3 length is 12 residues. CDR3 protein: CASGERNNEQFF. CDR3 nucleotides: TGTGCCAGCGGGGAGCGGAACAATGAGCAGTTCTTC.

This chain uses TRBV5-1 with TRBJ2-7, with D unclear. The CDR3 sequence is 13 residues long. Germline loops: CDR1 SGHRS, CDR2 YFSETQ. The V end was cut by 2 bases, the J end by 4 bases, with 10 bases between. CDR3 amino acids: CASSFHPDYEQYF. In DNA, the CDR3 is TGCGCCAGCAGCTTTCACCCAGATTACGAGCAGTACTTC.

The rearrangement uses TRBV5-1 and TRBJ1-5; TRBD1 aligns across 9 bases. The CDR3 runs to 15 residues. Germline V gene data show CDR1 as SGHRS and CDR2 as YFSETQ. Losses at the gene ends were 4 bases for V and 4 bases for J; bases not matched to a gene: 6. DNA of the CDR3: TGCGCCAGCAGCCCCACAGGGGGCCCAAATCAGCCCCAGCATTTT. This codes for CASSPTGGPNQPQHF.

This rearrangement joins TRBV9 to TRBJ2-7, with D possibly matching TRBD2 (5 bases). Germline loops: CDR1 SGDLS, CDR2 YYNGEE. The CDR3 covers 16 residues. The ends were cut back, 0 bases at V and 2 bases at J, with 15 bases in the middle. CDR3 DNA: TGTGCCAGCAGCGTAGGAGGTCTAGCTGACGCCTACGAGCAGTACTTC. It translates to CASSVGGLADAYEQYF.

This clone was found once. The J gene is TRBJ1-1, the V gene TRBV5-1, with 8 bases lining up with TRBD1. This CDR3 region has 13 residues. The germline gives CDR1 SGHRS, CDR2 YFSETQ. J gave up 9 bases and V 0 bases, and 4 bases lay outside the gene matches. The DNA for the CDR3 is TGCGCCAGCAGCTTGGGGGACAGGTTGAAAGCTTTCTTT. It is translated as CASSLGDRLKAFF. The entire variable domain, with the rest obtained from reference TRBV5-1 and TRBJ1-1, is as follows: KAGVTQTPRYLIKTRGQQVTLSCSPISGHRSVSWYQQTPGQGLQFLFEYFSETQRNKGNFPGRFSGRQFSNSRSEMNVSTLELGDSALYLCASSLGDRLKAFFGQGTRLTVV.

The chain is built from TRBV5-1 and TRBJ2-7, with 7 positions matching TRBD1. Trimming at V came to 5 bases and at J to 1 base, leaving 18 bases not matched to a gene. The length of the CDR3 is 18 residues. CDR1 is SGHRS and CDR2 is YFSETQ in the germline V gene. The CDR3 here is CASSLAVYRDSPSYEQYF. The CDR3 DNA reads TGCGCCAGCAGTCTTGCAGTGTATAGGGACAGTCCGTCCTACGAGCAGTACTTC.

In this sample, this clone turned up once. The chain employs TRBV30 and TRBJ2-3; 8 nucleotides agree with TRBD2. CDR1 is GTSNPN, CDR2 SVGIG, per germline (reference sequence). V shed 3 bases, J shed 2 bases, and the junction held 1 base outside the gene matches. The CDR3 runs to 13 residues. DNA of the CDR3: TGTGCCTGGAGGACTAGCGCCACAGATACGCAGTATTTT. Translation: CAWRTSATDTQYF. The variable domain in full, with the rest retrieved from reference TRBV30 and TRBJ2-3, is SQTIHQWPATLVQPVGSPLSLECTVEGTSNPNLYWYRQAAGRGLQLLFYSVGIGQISSEVPQNLSASRPQDRQFILSSKKLLLSDSGFYLCAWRTSATDTQYFGPGTRLTVL.

V and J are TRBV5-1 and TRBJ2-3; 9 nucleotides agree with TRBD1. Trimming removed 0 bases from V and 0 bases from J; junction bases left unmatched: 2. Germline lookup yields CDR1 SGHRS and CDR2 YFSETQ. CDR3 length equals 16 residues. The CDR3 protein is CASSLVGQGSTDTQYF. In nucleotides, the CDR3 is TGCGCCAGCAGCTTGGTGGGACAGGGAAGCACAGATACGCAGTATTTT.

The chain is built from TRBV6-5 and TRBJ2-1; D possibly corresponds to TRBD2 (6 bases). CDR1 MNHEY and CDR2 SVGAGI come from the germline V gene. The CDR3 length is 13 residues. Trimming removed 5 bases at V and 3 bases at J, with 8 bases between. The CDR3 DNA reads as TGTGCCAGCAGTGCGACTAGCTACAATGAGCAGTTCTTC. This gives the protein CASSATSYNEQFF.

The genes are TRBV28 and TRBJ2-1, with a possible D match to TRBD2 (6 bases). The V end lost 6 bases, the J end lost 4 bases, and 16 bases lay between the germline ends. Germline V gene data show CDR1 as MDHEN and CDR2 as SYDVKM. The CDR3 extends over 15 amino acids. CDR3 DNA: TGTGCCAGCAGCCTAACCCCCGCGGGATACAATGAGCAGTTCTTC. Its protein is CASSLTPAGYNEQFF. Using reference TRBV28 and TRBJ2-1 for the parts outside the CDR3, the full variable domain is DVKVTQSSRYLVKRTGEKVFLECVQDMDHENMFWYRQDPGLGLRLIYFSYDVKMKEKGDIPEGYSVSREKKERFSLILESASTNQTSMYLCASSLTPAGYNEQFFGPGTRLTVL.

This CDR3 is CATSRSSSGSQSDTQYF. The CDR3 coding sequence is TGTGCCACCAGTAGAAGCTCTAGCGGGAGTCAGTCAGATACGCAGTATTTT. The chain recombines TRBV15 with TRBJ2-3; 10 positions agree with TRBD2. CDR1 is LNHNV, CDR2 YYDKDF, per germline (reference sequence). The junction had 13 bases not matched to a gene; V was cut back by 6 bases and J by 4 bases. This CDR3 is built from 17 residues. Full variable domain (rest looked up from reference TRBV15 and TRBJ2-3): DAMVIQNPRYQVTQFGKPVTLSCSQTLNHNVMYWYQQKSSQAPKLLFHYYDKDFNNEADTPDNFQSRRPNTSFCFLDIRSPGLGDTAMYLCATSRSSSGSQSDTQYFGPGTRLTVL.

This clone has only one observation. The gene calls are TRBV5-1 and TRBJ2-2; 11 nucleotides align to TRBD2. The CDR3 runs 21 residues. Germline loops: CDR1 SGHRS, CDR2 YFSETQ. J lost 2 bases, V lost 0 bases, and 15 bases had no gene match. The CDR3 loop reads CASSLVPPRSSGRENTGELFF. For the CDR3, the DNA is TGCGCCAGCAGCTTGGTCCCCCCTCGGAGTAGCGGGAGGGAAAACACCGGGGAGCTGTTTTTT.

The rearrangement uses TRBV30 and TRBJ1-3; 7 bases match TRBD1. CDR3 size: 16 residues. Unmatched junction bases numbered 12, after V lost 5 bases and J lost 2 bases. Germline V gene lookup returns CDR1 GTSNPN and CDR2 SVGIG (reference sequence). The CDR3 reads CAWDRDVAHAGNTIYF. In nucleotides, the CDR3 is TGTGCCTGGGACAGGGATGTTGCCCACGCTGGAAACACCATATATTTT.

The gene calls are TRBV5-6 and TRBJ2-3; TRBD1 matches at 8 bases. J was trimmed by 12 bases and V by 1 base; bases with no gene match: 7. Per germline, CDR1 SGHDT and CDR2 YYEEEE. The CDR3 spans 13 residues. The DNA for the CDR3 is TGTGCCAGCAGCTTGACCGGGACAGGAACACAGTATTTT. Residues: CASSLTGTGTQYF.

In its sample, this clone was seen once. The CDR3 spells CASRQGSTNEKLFF. The CDR3 region has the DNA TGTGCCAGTCGACAGGGCTCCACTAATGAAAAACTGTTTTTT. The chain uses TRBV2 and TRBJ1-4; 7 bases fit TRBD1. The CDR3 contains 14 residues. The V and J ends lost 9 bases and 2 bases, in that order; junction bases with no gene match: 6. The germline gives CDR1 SNHLY, CDR2 FYNNEI.

The V gene is TRBV2, the J gene TRBJ1-4, with D perhaps TRBD1 (5 bases). Per the germline V gene, CDR1 is SNHLY and CDR2 is FYNNEI. V was clipped by 5 bases and J by 5 bases, with 15 bases between them. The CDR3 consists of 15 residues. Written as DNA, the CDR3 is TGTGCCAGCAGTACCCCACAGGTGGCGAATGAAAAACTGTTTTTT. Translated, it gives CASSTPQVANEKLFF.

The gene calls are TRBV19 and TRBJ2-6; possibly TRBD1 for D (6 bases). V was pared by 7 bases and J by 0 bases, with 13 bases between. The CDR3 contains 16 residues. Germline V lookup: CDR1 LNHDA, CDR2 SQIVND (reference sequence). The CDR3 region is CASTGAISSGANVLTF. The DNA for the CDR3 is TGTGCCAGTACAGGGGCGATTAGCTCTGGGGCCAACGTCCTGACTTTC. Using reference TRBV19 and TRBJ2-6 for the parts outside the CDR3, the full variable domain is DGGITQSPKYLFRKEGQNVTLSCEQNLNHDAMYWYRQDPGQGLRLIYYSQIVNDFQKGDIAEGYSVSREKKESFPLTVTSAQKNPTAFYLCASTGAISSGANVLTFGAGSRLTVL.

V and J are TRBV15 and TRBJ2-5, with 7 nucleotides matching TRBD1. The CDR3 extends over 15 amino acids. The J segment lost 7 bases and the V segment lost 5 bases, leaving 13 bases of the junction unmatched. Per the germline V gene, CDR1 is LNHNV and CDR2 is YYDKDF (reference sequence). CDR3 region: CATSRSGTAGGTQYF. The CDR3 nucleotides read TGTGCCACCAGCCGATCCGGGACAGCCGGAGGGACCCAGTACTTC.

The gene calls are TRBV7-8 and TRBJ2-1, with 9 bases identical to TRBD2. The length of the CDR3 is 19 residues. Trimming at V came to 5 bases and at J to 1 base, leaving 15 bases not matched to a gene. Germline values: CDR1 SGHVS, CDR2 FQNEAQ. DNA for the CDR3: TGTGCCAGCAGCAAAGAGGTAGCGGGAGTTTATTTTTCCTACAATGAGCAGTTCTTC. It specifies CASSKEVAGVYFSYNEQFF.

The V gene is TRBV10-3, the J gene TRBJ2-3; 13 nucleotides line up with TRBD2. Germline assignment: CDR1 ENHRY and CDR2 SYGVKD. After removal of 0 bases from V and 4 bases from J, the junction contained 10 bases not matched to a gene. This CDR3 region has 19 residues. CDR3 nucleotide sequence: TGTGCCATCAGTGAGTCAAGAGGACTAGCGGGAGTGCGGTCAGATACGCAGTATTTT. Encoded protein: CAISESRGLAGVRSDTQYF.